A selection of T cell receptor beta chains follows, all from one sample in a study of blood T cell repertoires in COVID-19. Generated by immunoSEQ multiplex PCR, the TCRdb table keeps only in-frame clones and is missing some. The sample contains approximately 140,000 clones, 70% to 85% of which appear only once. The sequencing sample was made of peripheral blood. The receptors derive from a woman at least 80 years old in a cohort sampled during active or convalescent COVID-19. Both conserved end residues are part of each CDR3. A D gene is named only where the DNA matches it firmly. Only part of the rows carry a size: once, few, many, or a class if the clone is expanded.

D gene	clone size	V gene	CDR3 length	J gene	CDR3 DNA	CDR3 protein
TRBD1	.	TRBV5-6	13	TRBJ1-2	TGTGCCAGCAGCACCGGGACAGGGGACGGCTACACCTTC	CASSTGTGDGYTF
TRBD1	.	TRBV2	15	TRBJ1-2	TGTGCCAGCAGTAGAGCCTCGACAGGGCTCGGTGGCTACACCTTC	CASSRASTGLGGYTF
.	.	TRBV7-2	13	TRBJ2-1	TGTGCCAGCAGCTTTTCGAGGCAGGGGTCGCAGTTCTTC	CASSFSRQGSQFF
.	.	TRBV5-8	16	TRBJ1-4	TGTGCCAGCAGCTTGTTGGGGCCAGTCGCTAATGAAAAACTGTTTTTT	CASSLLGPVANEKLFF
TRBD1	.	TRBV6-5	15	TRBJ2-5	TGTGCCAGCGGATGGGACAGGGGGTACCAAGAGACCCAGTACTTC	CASGWDRGYQETQYF
.	.	TRBV5-4	15	TRBJ2-1	TGTGCCAGCACCACCCGGGGGGCCGGCGGTAATGAGCAGTTCTTC	CASTTRGAGGNEQFF
TRBD1	.	TRBV11-1	15	TRBJ1-2	TGTGCCAGCAGCTTAAACCAGGGGGAGGACTATGGCTACACCTTC	CASSLNQGEDYGYTF
.	.	TRBV11-1	13	TRBJ2-5	TGTGCCAGCAGCTTAGGTCTTCAAGAGACCCAGTACTTC	CASSLGLQETQYF
.	.	TRBV6-6	14	TRBJ1-1	TGTGCCAGCAGTTACGTGGGACAGAACACTGAAGCTTTCTTT	CASSYVGQNTEAFF
TRBD2	.	TRBV6-2/TRBV6-3	21	TRBJ2-4	TGTGCCAGCAGTTACTCTCCAGGACTAGCGGGGGGGCCTTTTAACAAAAACATTCAGTACTTC	CASSYSPGLAGGPFNKNIQYF
.	few	TRBV19	16	TRBJ1-1	TGTGCCAGTAGTATAGGGGAGGGGAGGGTTCAAGATGAAGCTTTCTTT	CASSIGEGRVQDEAFF
.	.	TRBV19	14	TRBJ1-3	TGTGCCAGTAGTTCGACAGACACTGGAAACACCATATATTTT	CASSSTDTGNTIYF
TRBD1	.	TRBV6-6	14	TRBJ1-5	TGTGCCAGCAGAAAAGGACAGGGTTGGCAGCCCCAGCATTTT	CASRKGQGWQPQHF
.	.	TRBV28	14	TRBJ1-6	TGTGCCAGCAGGCAGGGGTCCTATAATTCACCCCTCCACTTT	CASRQGSYNSPLHF
TRBD1	.	TRBV10-3	13	TRBJ1-2	TGTGCCACCAAGCCCGGACAGGGGGATGGCTACACCTTC	CATKPGQGDGYTF
.	.	TRBV7-2	14	TRBJ2-1	TGTGCCAGCAGCTCAACTTACGGGTACAATGAGCAGTTCTTC	CASSSTYGYNEQFF
.	once	TRBV9	15	TRBJ2-3	TGTGCCAGCAGCGTAGAAGGGGCGGGGACAGATACGCAGTATTTT	CASSVEGAGTDTQYF
.	.	TRBV30	12	TRBJ1-6	TGTGCCTGGGACTTCTATAATTCACCCCTCCACTTT	CAWDFYNSPLHF
TRBD1	.	TRBV3-1/TRBV3-2	16	TRBJ1-2	TGTGCCAGCAGCCCGTGGACAGGGAACTTAGACTATGGCTACACCTTC	CASSPWTGNLDYGYTF
TRBD1	.	TRBV6-5	16	TRBJ1-1	TGTGCCAGCAGTTACTCCCCCGGGACAGGGGGAAGTGAAGCTTTCTTT	CASSYSPGTGGSEAFF
TRBD1	.	TRBV5-4	15	TRBJ1-2	TGTGCCAGCAGCTTGGGACAGGGGTTGCGCTATGGCTACACCTTC	CASSLGQGLRYGYTF
TRBD2	few	TRBV6-5	15	TRBJ2-5	TGTGCCAGCACCCGGGTAGCGGGGGGGCCAGAGACCCAGTACTTC	CASTRVAGGPETQYF
TRBD1	.	TRBV9	14	TRBJ2-3	TGTGCCAGCAGCGCGACAGGGGTGGCAGATACGCAGTATTTT	CASSATGVADTQYF
.	.	TRBV6-2/TRBV6-3	14	TRBJ2-2	TGTGCCAGCAGTTCGGGCGGAGCTAGCCGGGAGCTGTTTTTT	CASSSGGASRELFF
TRBD1	.	TRBV24-1	18	TRBJ1-2	TGTGCCACCAGTGATTATCGACCCGGGACAGGGGGCTCGGATGGCTACACCTTC	CATSDYRPGTGGSDGYTF